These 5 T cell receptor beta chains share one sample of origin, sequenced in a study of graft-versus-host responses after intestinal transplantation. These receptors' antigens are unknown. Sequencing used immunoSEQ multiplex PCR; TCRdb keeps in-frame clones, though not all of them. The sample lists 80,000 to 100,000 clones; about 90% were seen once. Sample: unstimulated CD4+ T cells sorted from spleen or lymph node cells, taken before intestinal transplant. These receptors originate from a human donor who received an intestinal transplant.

Here the CDR3 reads CASVLAGKRETQYF. In nucleotides, the CDR3 is TGTGCCAGCGTGCTAGCGGGGAAACGAGAGACCCAGTACTTC. J is TRBJ2-5 and V is TRBV11-2, with 9 bases matching TRBD2. Looked up from germline, CDR1 is SGHAT and CDR2 is FQNNGV. The CDR3 consists of 14 residues. With V trimmed by 8 bases and J by 4 bases, 8 bases remained unmatched. Full variable domain (remainder filled in from reference TRBV11-2 and TRBJ2-5): EAGVAQSPRYKIIEKRQSVAFWCNPISGHATLYWYQQILGQGPKLLIQFQNNGVVDDSQLPKDRFSAERLKGVDSTLKIQPAKLEDSAVYLCASVLAGKRETQYFGPGTRLLVL.

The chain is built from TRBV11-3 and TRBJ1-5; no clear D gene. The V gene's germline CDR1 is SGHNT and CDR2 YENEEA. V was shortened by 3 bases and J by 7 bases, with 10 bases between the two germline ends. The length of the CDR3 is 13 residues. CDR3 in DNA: TGTGCCAGCAGCTTCGACACAAGGCAGCCCCAGCATTTT. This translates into CASSFDTRQPQHF.

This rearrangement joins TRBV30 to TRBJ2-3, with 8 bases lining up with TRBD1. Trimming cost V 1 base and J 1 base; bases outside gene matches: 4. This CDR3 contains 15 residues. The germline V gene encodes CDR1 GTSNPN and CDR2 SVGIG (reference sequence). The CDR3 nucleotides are TGTGCCTGGAGTGCTCAGGGGGCTGGCACAGATACGCAGTATTTT. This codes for CAWSAQGAGTDTQYF. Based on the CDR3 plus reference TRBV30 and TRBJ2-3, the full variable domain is SQTIHQWPATLVQPVGSPLSLECTVEGTSNPNLYWYRQAAGRGLQLLFYSVGIGQISSEVPQNLSASRPQDRQFILSSKKLLLSDSGFYLCAWSAQGAGTDTQYFGPGTRLTVL.

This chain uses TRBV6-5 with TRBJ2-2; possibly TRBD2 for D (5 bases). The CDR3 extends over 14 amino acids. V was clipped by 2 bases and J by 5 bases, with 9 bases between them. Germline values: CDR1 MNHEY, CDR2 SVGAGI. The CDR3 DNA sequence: TGTGCCAGCAGTTACGGTCGGAGGACCGGGGAGCTGTTTTTT. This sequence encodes CASSYGRRTGELFF.

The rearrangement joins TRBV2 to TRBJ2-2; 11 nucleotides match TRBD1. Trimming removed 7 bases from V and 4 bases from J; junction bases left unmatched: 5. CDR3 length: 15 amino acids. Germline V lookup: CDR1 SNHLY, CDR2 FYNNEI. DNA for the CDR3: TGTGCCAGCATGGGGGACAGGGGGTTCACCGGGGAGCTGTTTTTT. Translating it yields CASMGDRGFTGELFF.